This TCR beta chain was obtained from a study of PD-1 blockade in classical Hodgkin lymphoma. Across the whole study: Patients got intravenous nivolumab 3 mg/kg every 2 weeks.

This clone was counted a few times. Its specificity is unknown. With 5 bases clipped from V and 6 bases from J, the junction kept 9 bases outside the gene matches. Germline assignment: CDR1 SGHRS and CDR2 YFSETQ. The CDR3 consists of 16 residues. The protocol was immunoSEQ multiplex PCR, while the TCRdb copy is restricted to in-frame clones and leaves out a portion. The repertoire includes around 13,000 clones, approximately 91% of them detected once, and 0.8% to 1% sits in the top ten. Sample time point: cycle 4 day 1 (C4D1), after about 6 weeks of nivolumab. Each and every patient relapsed after autologous stem cell transplantation, and patients got differing brentuximab vedotin exposure. The CD4+ T cells used were purified from thawed PBMCs through magnetic negative selection. The study, taken as a whole, reports: Unlike CD8+ TCR diversity, which did not rise significantly by C4D1, CD4+ TCR diversity did. Reports described newly diagnosed patients as having lower baseline TCR diversity than healthy donors.

V gene TRBV5-1 combines with J gene TRBJ2-2; 11 bases line up with TRBD1. This sample comprised CD4+ T cells from blood, obtained before the fourth cycle of nivolumab. The sequence was collected from a human donor with classical Hodgkin lymphoma. CDR3 residues: CASSFRPGQGAGELFF. As DNA, the CDR3 is TGCGCCAGCAGTTTCAGACCGGGACAGGGGGCCGGGGAGCTGTTTTTT.